This is a list of T cell receptor beta chains from one sample in a study of T cells in Graves' hyperthyroidism and ophthalmopathy. TCRdb processed the multiplex PCR reads anew with MiXCR; each CDR3 protein has one entry. The data hold some 500,000 distinct CDR3 sequences, with roughly a sixth observed a single time. Sequenced sample: blood. These TCRs come from a woman aged 25 to 39 with Graves' ophthalmopathy. Each CDR3 is given with its conserved first and last residue. The order of the fields is D gene, clone size, V gene, J gene, CDR3 protein, CDR3 DNA. The D gene is left open where the match is weak. Rows may omit the clone size; those that give it use once, few, many or a size class.

NA	NA	TRBV6-1	TRBJ1-5	CASKSWGGSNSNQPQHF	TGTGCCAGTAAGTCTTGGGGAGGGTCCAATAGCAATCAGCCCCAGCATTTT
NA	many	TRBV20-1	TRBJ1-1	CSANEGDTEAFF	TGCAGTGCCAACGAGGGCGACACTGAAGCTTTCTTT
TRBD1	few	TRBV28	TRBJ1-4	CASMVGGGRVEKLFF	TGTGCCAGCATGGTAGGAGGGGGCCGCGTGGAAAAACTGTTTTTT
NA	NA	TRBV6-5	TRBJ2-5	CASSYSGRKTQYF	TGTGCCAGCAGTTATTCTGGGAGAAAGACCCAGTACTTC
TRBD2	many	TRBV20-1	TRBJ2-7	CSARTGLAGDYEQYF	TGCAGTGCTAGAACGGGACTAGCGGGAGACTACGAGCAGTACTTC
NA	NA	TRBV6-2/TRBV6-3	TRBJ2-1	CASSSLKAGTYNEQFF	TGTGCCAGCAGTTCCCTTAAAGCGGGTACTTACAATGAGCAGTTCTTC
NA	many	TRBV2	TRBJ1-1	CASRDSSAFF	TGTGCCAGCAGGGATAGTTCTGCTTTCTTT
NA	many	TRBV6-1	TRBJ2-7	CASSYFGTSSSEQYF	TGTGCCAGCAGTTATTTCGGGACAAGCAGTTCCGAGCAGTACTTC
NA	NA	TRBV19	TRBJ1-5	CASSTAWSRNQPQHF	TGTGCCAGTAGCACTGCCTGGAGTCGGAATCAGCCCCAGCATTTT
TRBD2	NA	TRBV28	TRBJ2-4	CASSLGGGGWAKNIQYF	TGTGCCAGCAGTTTAGGCGGGGGGGGTTGGGCCAAAAACATTCAGTACTTC
NA	few	TRBV7-3	TRBJ2-2	CASSLGFPAHTGELFF	TGTGCCAGCAGCTTAGGATTTCCTGCCCACACCGGGGAGCTGTTTTTT
TRBD2	many	TRBV7-2	TRBJ2-7	CASSPPRTSGRTYEQYF	TGTGCCAGCAGCCCACCCAGGACTAGCGGGAGGACCTACGAGCAGTACTTC
NA	NA	TRBV5-1	TRBJ2-5	CASSFTGTGQETQYF	TGCGCCAGCAGCTTTACCGGGACGGGACAAGAGACCCAGTACTTC
NA	many	TRBV7-8	TRBJ1-2	CASSLRPGTGTNYGYTF	TGTGCCAGCAGCTTAAGGCCAGGGACTGGAACTAACTATGGCTACACCTTC
NA	NA	TRBV28	TRBJ2-3	CASSSSHTQYF	TGTGCCAGCAGCTCTAGTCATACGCAGTATTTT
TRBD2	NA	TRBV27	TRBJ2-3	CASRGLADFTDTQYF	TGTGCCAGCAGGGGACTAGCGGATTTCACAGATACGCAGTATTTT
NA	few	TRBV5-1	TRBJ2-2	CASSFTATNTGELFF	TGCGCCAGCAGCTTTACAGCGACGAACACCGGGGAGCTGTTTTTT
TRBD1	few	TRBV6-1	TRBJ1-4	CASNGGTGYEKLFF	TGTGCCAGCAATGGGGGGACAGGATATGAAAAACTGTTTTTT
NA	NA	TRBV7-9	TRBJ2-1	CASSLAPASEQFF	TGTGCCAGCAGCTTAGCGCCAGCGTCTGAGCAGTTCTTC
NA	few	TRBV7-2	TRBJ2-2	CASSLSYGMPAGELFF	TGTGCCAGCAGCTTAAGTTACGGGATGCCGGCCGGGGAGCTGTTTTTT
TRBD1	NA	TRBV7-8	TRBJ1-5	CASCRDRGGNQPQHF	TGTGCCAGCTGCCGGGACAGGGGTGGCAATCAGCCCCAGCATTTT
NA	many	TRBV20-1	TRBJ1-2	CSARPLVRGSDYGYTF	TGCAGTGCACGTCCTCTAGTTCGCGGCAGCGACTATGGCTACACCTTC
TRBD2	NA	TRBV13	TRBJ2-5	CASSDGTKQETQYF	TGTGCCAGCAGCGATGGGACTAAACAAGAGACCCAGTACTTC
TRBD1	NA	TRBV7-2	TRBJ1-4	CASSPGTGGPEKLFF	TGTGCCAGCAGCCCGGGGACAGGGGGTCCTGAAAAACTGTTTTTT
TRBD1	few	TRBV25-1	TRBJ2-7	CASSANRGRFSEQYF	TGTGCCAGCAGTGCAAACAGGGGGCGGTTCAGTGAGCAGTACTTC